These 10 T cell receptor beta chains share one sample of origin, sequenced in a study of CD8+CD57+ T cells in acquired aplastic anemia (dated by TCRdb to the late 2010s). Flow cytometry had shown CD8+CD57+ cell expansion in the patients selected for sequencing. TCRdb shows the sequencer as Illumina HiSeq 2000. TCR beta VDJ combination and CDR3 sequence profiling used genomic DNA as the template. The public reads were reprocessed in TCRdb via fastp at Q25 and MiXCR, keeping in-frame beta chains. Records with the same CDR3 protein are collapsed into one entry carrying the most frequent genes and DNA. This sample has around 200,000 distinct CDR3 sequences in its table, and approximately 65% of those were observed once. Roughly 64% of the sample rests with the top ten. Sequenced sample: sorted CD4+, CD8+, or CD8+CD57+ T cells (not recorded which) from PBMCs. These receptor sequences come from a human donor with aplastic anemia.

This clonotype was counted only a few times. This chain links TRBV20-1 with TRBJ1-1; 7 positions match TRBD1. The CDR3 totals 13 residues. Germline V CDR1 and CDR2: DFQATT, SNEGSKA (reference sequence). Unmatched junction bases numbered 8, after V lost 6 bases and J lost 4 bases. The CDR3 sequence is CSAEGGSVTEAFF. Written as DNA, the CDR3 is TGCAGTGCGGAAGGGGGCAGCGTCACTGAAGCTTTCTTT.

This clonotype was counted ten times or more. J is TRBJ1-3 and V is TRBV5-1; D call uncertain. Trimming took 4 bases from V and 0 from J, leaving 11 bases between them. Per germline, CDR1 SGHRS and CDR2 YFSETQ. This CDR3 spans 15 amino acids. CDR3 DNA: TGCGCCAGCAGCGTACCCCTGAGCTCTGGAAACACCATATATTTT. Amino acids: CASSVPLSSGNTIYF.

CDR3 residues: CSGKRQGLASTDTQYF. DNA of the CDR3: TGCAGCGGAAAAAGACAGGGCCTAGCATCCACAGATACGCAGTATTTT. This chain joins TRBV29-1 and TRBJ2-3; 7 bases align to TRBD1. V shed 7 bases and J 2 bases; nucleotides not matched to a gene: 15. CDR3 length: 16 amino acids. Germline V gene sequence: CDR1 SQVTM, CDR2 ANQGSEA.

This clonotype showed up many times. The genes are TRBV20-1 and TRBJ2-5, with D unclear. The ends were cut back, 6 bases at V and 1 base at J, with 3 bases in the middle. The germline V gene encodes CDR1 DFQATT and CDR2 SNEGSKA (reference sequence). The CDR3 spans 10 residues. CDR3 sequence: CSAAQETQYF. The CDR3 DNA is TGCAGTGCCGCCCAAGAGACCCAGTACTTC.

The chain employs TRBV10-3 and TRBJ2-6; D is unresolved. V was clipped by 0 bases and J by 11 bases, with 8 bases between them. Germline-derived CDR1 and CDR2 are ENHRY and SYGVKD. This CDR3 spans 13 amino acids. The CDR3 reads CAISESTVYVLTF. CDR3 DNA: TGTGCCATCAGTGAGTCGACGGTCTACGTCCTGACTTTC.

As for this clonotype: The germline gene is not matched at one end of the junction; a read error may be the cause. This rearrangement joins TRBV10-3 to TRBJ1-1; D possibly corresponds to TRBD1 (5 bases). The CDR3 has 13 amino acids. CDR1 is ENHRY, CDR2 SYGVKD, per germline. The CDR3 is CASSYWRGTEAFF. The CDR3 bases are TGTGCCAGCAGTTACTGGAGGGGCACTGAAGCTTTCTTT.

This rearrangement joins TRBV29-1 to TRBJ1-6; D remains ambiguous. Trimming left V 7 bases short and J 18 bases short, with 19 bases between. Per germline, CDR1 SQVTM and CDR2 ANQGSEA. The length of the CDR3 is 11 residues. This CDR3 is CSAASGGETHF. CDR3 bases: TGCAGCGCTGCCTCGGGTGGGGAAACCCACTTT.

V gene TRBV24-1 combines with J gene TRBJ2-2; possibly TRBD1 for D (5 bases). Germline values: CDR1 KGHDR, CDR2 SFDVKD. V gave up 4 bases and J gave up 0 bases, with 8 bases separating them. This CDR3 region has 15 residues. The CDR3, as DNA: TGTGCCACCAGTGAGGAAGGGGCGAACACCGGGGAGCTGTTTTTT. Amino acid sequence: CATSEEGANTGELFF.

The rearrangement links TRBV24-1 to TRBJ1-6; no firm D call. The CDR3 consists of 14 residues. The ends were cut back, 4 bases at V and 8 bases at J, with 11 bases in the middle. Germline-derived CDR1 and CDR2 are KGHDR and SFDVKD. The CDR3 sequence: CATSDPGSDSPLHF. CDR3 sequence (DNA): TGTGCCACCAGTGACCCAGGATCTGATTCACCCCTCCACTTT.

The chain joins TRBV5-1 to TRBJ2-2, with 9 bases aligning to TRBD1. The CDR3 sequence is 14 residues long. The trim removed 4 bases at V and 7 bases at J, leaving 5 bases unmatched. From germline, CDR1 is SGHRS and CDR2 YFSETQ. The DNA for the CDR3 is TGCGCCAGCAGCGTCCGACAGGGGGTCGGGGAGCTGTTTTTT. Amino acid sequence: CASSVRQGVGELFF.